These 10 T cell receptor beta chains were sequenced from one sample in a study of graft-versus-host responses after intestinal transplantation. Assay: immunoSEQ multiplex PCR; the TCRdb copy retains only in-frame clones and omits some. The repertoire holds around 15,000 clones, with approximately 70% as singletons. Intraepithelial lymphocytes and lamina propria lymphocytes were released through processing of graft tissue. Sample: ileum tissue, taken about 680 days after intestinal transplantation. The receptors originated from a human patient who received an intestinal transplant, so some T cells may come from the graft donor.

This chain joins TRBV7-2 and TRBJ1-1; D remains ambiguous. V lost 1 base to trimming and J lost 5 bases, with 8 bases between them. CDR3 length: 13 residues. CDR1 is SGHTA, CDR2 FQGNSA, per germline. CDR3 nucleotide sequence: TGTGCCAGCAGCTTAGAAGGTGGTACTGAAGCTTTCTTT. The encoded protein is CASSLEGGTEAFF. Filled out from reference TRBV7-2 and TRBJ1-1, the complete variable domain reads GAGVSQSPSNKVTEKGKDVELRCDPISGHTALYWYRQSLGQGLEFLIYFQGNSAPDKSGLPSDRFSAERTGGSVSTLTIQRTQQEDSAVYLCASSLEGGTEAFFGQGTRLTVV.

The chain employs TRBV29-1 and TRBJ1-2; D call uncertain. Germline V gene data show CDR1 as SQVTM and CDR2 as ANQGSEA. The CDR3 covers 12 residues. V lost 5 bases, J lost 2 bases, and 9 bases lay in between. The CDR3 DNA reads TGCAGCGTTACCACGTTCAACTATGGCTACACCTTC. This sequence encodes CSVTTFNYGYTF.

The chain uses TRBV29-1 and TRBJ2-7; D might be TRBD1 (5 bases). CDR1 and CDR2 (germline): SQVTM, ANQGSEA. The CDR3 is 12 amino acids. The V gene lost 4 bases and the J gene lost 4 bases, with 11 bases spanning the gap. The CDR3 nucleotides read TGCAGCGTTGGACAGAAAGAGTACGAGCAGTACTTC. Residues: CSVGQKEYEQYF.

J is TRBJ2-7 and V is TRBV7-9; D gene uncertain. Looked up from germline, CDR1 is SEHNR and CDR2 is FQNEAQ (reference sequence). The V and J ends lost 6 bases and 1 base respectively, with 10 bases between them. This CDR3 has 13 amino acids. The CDR3 is CASSGESSYEQYF. DNA of the CDR3: TGTGCCAGCAGTGGTGAGTCGTCCTACGAGCAGTACTTC.

The chain recombines TRBV5-4 with TRBJ1-2, with 8 positions matching TRBD1. CDR3 size: 13 residues. Germline V CDR1 and CDR2: SGHNT, YYREEE (reference sequence). The V gene end was trimmed by 5 bases and the J gene end by 8 bases; junction bases not matched to a gene: 8. Here the CDR3 DNA reads TGTGCCAGCAGTCAACGGACAGGGCGCGGCTACACCTTC. Translating gives CASSQRTGRGYTF. The variable domain in full, with the rest retrieved from reference TRBV5-4 and TRBJ1-2, is ETGVTQSPTHLIKTRGQQVTLRCSSQSGHNTVSWYQQALGQGPQFIFQYYREEENGRGNFPPRFSGLQFPNYSSELNVNALELDDSALYLCASSQRTGRGYTFGSGTRLTVV.

A few counts support this clone. This chain links TRBV11-1 with TRBJ2-3; D uncertain. Trimming removed 2 bases from V and 3 bases from J, with 9 bases in between. There are 14 residues in the CDR3. The germline CDR1 and CDR2 sequences are SGHAT and FQDESV (reference sequence). DNA of the CDR3: TGTGCCAGCAGCTTAATCGCGGCGACAGATACGCAGTATTTT. It codes for CASSLIAATDTQYF. The variable domain in full, with the rest retrieved from reference TRBV11-1 and TRBJ2-3, is EAEVAQSPRYKITEKSQAVAFWCDPISGHATLYWYRQILGQGPELLVQFQDESVVDDSQLPKDRFSAERLKGVDSTLKIQPAELGDSAMYLCASSLIAATDTQYFGPGTRLTVL.

The sample holds a few counts of this clone. The rearrangement uses TRBV25-1 and TRBJ1-1; possibly TRBD1 for D (5 bases). The germline V and J ends were trimmed by 6 bases and 9 bases, with 14 bases remaining between them. CDR3 length equals 12 residues. Germline V gene data show CDR1 as MGHDK and CDR2 as SYGVNS. Here the CDR3 DNA reads TGTGCCAGCAGCGAGGGACTCGCCCAAGCTTTCTTT. This translates into CASSEGLAQAFF.

This clone appeared a single time. The CDR3 here is CASRDRGSYNEQFF. The CDR3 nucleotides are TGTGCCAGCAGAGACAGGGGCTCCTACAATGAGCAGTTCTTC. This sequence joins TRBV6-5 and TRBJ2-1, with 8 nucleotides matching TRBD1. The trim removed 6 bases at V and 0 bases at J, leaving 1 base unmatched. CDR1 is MNHEY and CDR2 is SVGAGI in the germline V gene. This CDR3 has 14 residues.

This clone has more than one count but fewer than ten. The CDR3 is CASSQGSGEYSNQPQHF. The CDR3 bases are TGTGCCAGCAGCCAAGGCTCAGGGGAGTATAGCAATCAGCCCCAGCATTTT. The J gene is TRBJ1-5, the V gene TRBV4-2; D perhaps matches TRBD1 (6 bases). Germline V gene lookup returns CDR1 LGHNA and CDR2 YNFKEQ. V lost 1 base and J 0 bases, leaving 13 bases between the germline ends. The CDR3 consists of 17 residues.

Only a few counts were recorded for this clone. The J gene is TRBJ2-2, the V gene TRBV7-9, with unresolved D. V lost 1 base, J lost 2 bases, and 8 bases lay in between. This CDR3 region has 15 residues. Per germline, CDR1 SEHNR and CDR2 FQNEAQ (reference sequence). CDR3 bases: TGTGCCAGCAGCTTAGTGCCCGTTAACACCGGGGAGCTGTTTTTT. This encodes CASSLVPVNTGELFF. The full variable domain, rest sourced from reference TRBV7-9 and TRBJ2-2, is DTGVSQNPRHKITKRGQNVTFRCDPISEHNRLYWYRQTLGQGPEFLTYFQNEAQLEKSRLLSDRFSAERPKGSFSTLEIQRTEQGDSAMYLCASSLVPVNTGELFFGEGSRLTVL.